This is a list of T cell receptor beta chains from one sample in a study of T-cell reconstitution after alpha-beta-depleted transplantation in children. MiXCR, run by TCRdb on the PCR reads, gives a single entry per CDR3 protein. Of 400,000 to 500,000 distinct CDR3 sequences in the sample, roughly 10% are singletons; the top ten hold roughly 5.5%. The input for sequencing was PBMCs from the stem cell graft donor, taken from the stem cell graft. The receptors derive from a human donor who donated a stem cell graft to a child with acute myeloid leukemia. CDR3s include the opening cysteine and the closing phenylalanine or tryptophan. A D gene is named only where the DNA matches it firmly. Not every row has a clone size; where given, it reads once, few, many or a size class.

size,J,V,D,CDR3,DNA
.,TRBJ2-7,TRBV6-4,.,CASKTTGSSYEQYF,TGTGCCAGCAAGACGACAGGAAGCTCCTACGAGCAGTACTTC
many,TRBJ1-1,TRBV12-3/TRBV12-4,.,CASSSQGTTEAFF,TGTGCCAGCAGTTCACAGGGCACCACTGAAGCTTTCTTT
few,TRBJ1-5,TRBV5-1,TRBD1,CASSLAGQGDQPQHF,TGCGCCAGCAGCTTAGCTGGACAGGGCGATCAGCCCCAGCATTTT
.,TRBJ2-7,TRBV6-2/TRBV6-3,.,CASTYGDYYEQYF,TGTGCCAGCACCTACGGGGATTACTACGAGCAGTACTTC
few,TRBJ2-5,TRBV5-1,TRBD1,CASSSMGQGGETQYF,TGCGCCAGCAGCTCAATGGGACAGGGAGGAGAGACCCAGTACTTC
few,TRBJ2-2,TRBV24-1,TRBD2,CATSDSSGVAGELFF,TGTGCCACCAGTGATTCTAGCGGGGTCGCCGGGGAGCTGTTTTTT
few,TRBJ1-5,TRBV6-1,TRBD1,CASSQQGAWSNHPQHF,TGTGCCAGCAGTCAACAGGGGGCTTGGAGCAATCACCCCCAGCATTTT
few,TRBJ2-1,TRBV20-1,.,CSVNPRGNNEQFF,TGCAGTGTCAACCCGAGGGGGAACAATGAGCAGTTCTTC
.,TRBJ1-1,TRBV4-3,.,CASSRGTSNTEAFF,TGCGCCAGCAGCCGCGGGACATCGAACACTGAAGCTTTCTTT
.,TRBJ2-7,TRBV12-3/TRBV12-4,TRBD2,CASIPRLAGVFDEQNF,TGTGCCAGCATCCCTAGACTAGCGGGAGTTTTCGACGAGCAGAACTTC
few,TRBJ2-5,TRBV12-3/TRBV12-4,.,CASSETVQETQYF,TGTGCCAGCAGTGAGACAGTCCAAGAGACCCAGTACTTC
.,TRBJ1-5,TRBV20-1,.,CSASTDDQPQHF,TGCAGTGCTAGTACAGATGATCAGCCCCAGCATTTT
few,TRBJ2-2,TRBV7-9,.,CASSRLWPGELFF,TGTGCCAGCAGCCGTTTGTGGCCCGGGGAGCTGTTTTTT
few,TRBJ2-3,TRBV29-1,.,CSVGSSGQGTDTQYF,TGCAGCGTTGGTTCGTCAGGGCAGGGCACAGATACGCAGTATTTT
few,TRBJ2-2,TRBV11-2,.,CASSFRGSNSNTGELFF,TGTGCCAGCAGCTTTAGAGGTAGCAACTCGAACACCGGGGAGCTGTTTTTT
many,TRBJ2-1,TRBV5-1,TRBD1,CASSTDRSHYNEQFF,TGCGCCAGCAGCACGGACAGGAGTCATTACAATGAGCAGTTCTTC
few,TRBJ2-7,TRBV11-2,.,CASTPDWTPGYEQYF,TGTGCCAGCACCCCTGACTGGACTCCAGGTTACGAGCAGTACTTC
many,TRBJ2-7,TRBV20-1,.,CSASGNSYEQYF,TGCAGTGCTAGCGGAAACTCCTACGAGCAGTACTTC
.,TRBJ1-4,TRBV29-1,.,CSVGINRRTNEKLFF,TGCAGCGTTGGAATCAACAGGAGAACTAATGAAAAACTGTTTTTT
.,TRBJ2-1,TRBV7-6,TRBD2,CASSRLAGSGNEQFF,TGTGCCAGCAGCCGCCTAGCGGGGTCAGGCAATGAGCAGTTCTTC
.,TRBJ2-1,TRBV20-1,TRBD2,CSASLGLAGRGLSYEQFF,TGCAGTGCTAGTTTGGGACTAGCGGGACGGGGGTTATCTTATGAGCAGTTCTTC
.,TRBJ2-7,TRBV4-3,TRBD1,CASSHARGQGQAEQYF,TGCGCCAGCAGCCACGCCCGCGGACAGGGACAGGCCGAGCAGTACTTC
.,TRBJ2-2,TRBV7-9,.,CASSLQRTGELFF,TGTGCCAGCAGCCTACAGCGGACCGGGGAGCTGTTTTTT
many,TRBJ1-3,TRBV13,.,CASSLLSSGNTIYF,TGTGCCAGCAGCTTGCTATCCTCTGGAAACACCATATATTTT
.,TRBJ2-7,TRBV7-2,.,CASSLVTGELYEQYF,TGTGCCAGCAGCTTAGTTACCGGGGAACTCTACGAGCAGTACTTC
.,TRBJ2-5,TRBV15,TRBD2,CATSRDLRGSRTQYF,TGTGCCACCAGCAGAGATCTGCGCGGGAGCCGGACCCAGTACTTC
.,TRBJ2-1,TRBV20-1,TRBD1,CSANRDRPSYNEQFF,TGCAGTGCAAACCGGGACAGGCCATCCTACAATGAGCAGTTCTTC
few,TRBJ1-6,TRBV5-1,TRBD1,CASSISGTGDSPLHF,TGCGCCAGCAGCATATCCGGGACAGGGGATTCACCCCTCCACTTT
many,TRBJ2-2,TRBV7-9,TRBD2,CASSSGRERYTGELFF,TGTGCCAGCAGCTCCGGGCGGGAGCGGTACACCGGGGAGCTGTTTTTT
many,TRBJ2-5,TRBV30,.,CAWSHDSPQETQYF,TGTGCCTGGAGTCATGATAGCCCTCAAGAGACCCAGTACTTC
.,TRBJ1-6,TRBV10-3,TRBD1,CAISVGQGVSSPLHF,TGTGCCATCAGTGTAGGGCAGGGGGTTAGTTCACCCCTCCACTTT
.,TRBJ2-5,TRBV2,TRBD1,CASSFPISTGGAYQETQYF,TGTGCCAGCAGTTTCCCAATTTCGACAGGGGGAGCCTACCAAGAGACCCAGTACTTC
.,TRBJ2-4,TRBV20-1,.,CSAESVQAIAKNIQYF,TGCAGTGCTGAGTCGGTACAGGCTATAGCCAAAAACATTCAGTACTTC
few,TRBJ2-5,TRBV5-1,.,CASSSRTARSQETQYF,TGCGCCAGCAGCTCTAGGACCGCAAGGTCCCAAGAGACCCAGTACTTC
few,TRBJ1-3,TRBV29-1,TRBD1,CSVEGQGYTIYF,TGCAGCGTTGAGGGACAGGGCTACACCATATATTTT
many,TRBJ2-3,TRBV4-3,.,CASSQEDRSTDTQYF,TGCGCCAGCAGCCAAGAAGACAGGAGCACAGATACGCAGTATTTT
.,TRBJ1-2,TRBV29-1,.,CSVGTASYGYTF,TGCAGCGTTGGGACAGCCTCCTATGGCTACACCTTC
few,TRBJ2-7,TRBV20-1,.,CSASAGPLREQYF,TGCAGCGCAAGTGCTGGGCCTCTCAGAGAGCAGTACTTC
.,TRBJ2-1,TRBV4-2,.,CASSQDTRARKFF,TGTGCCAGCAGCCAAGATACACGGGCGAGAAAATTCTTC
.,TRBJ2-1,TRBV5-1,.,CASSQEGRASYNEQFF,TGCGCCAGCAGTCAGGAGGGGCGGGCCTCCTACAATGAGCAGTTCTTC
many,TRBJ2-1,TRBV5-1,.,CASSLTAGINEQFF,TGCGCCAGCAGCTTGACGGCTGGGATCAATGAGCAGTTCTTC
.,TRBJ2-3,TRBV18,.,CASSPSQGADTQYF,TGTGCCAGCTCACCATCACAGGGTGCAGATACGCAGTATTTT
few,TRBJ2-7,TRBV9,.,CASSVDPGLSYEQYF,TGTGCCAGCAGCGTAGACCCGGGTCTATCCTACGAGCAGTACTTC
.,TRBJ2-1,TRBV12-3/TRBV12-4,.,CASSLGGTGLNNEQFF,TGTGCCAGCAGTTTAGGGGGGACGGGTCTCAACAATGAGCAGTTCTTC
few,TRBJ2-3,TRBV7-2,.,CASSLRRAYSDTQYF,TGTGCCAGCAGCTTACGGCGGGCTTACTCAGATACGCAGTATTTT
few,TRBJ1-2,TRBV12-3/TRBV12-4,TRBD1,CASSGTGSQYGYTF,TGTGCCAGCAGCGGGACAGGGTCTCAGTATGGCTACACCTTC
.,TRBJ2-7,TRBV27,TRBD2,CASSLSPAGTSDEQYF,TGTGCCAGCAGTTTATCCCCCGCCGGGACTAGCGATGAGCAGTACTTC